This entry lists 8 T cell receptor beta chains sequenced from one sample in a study of response to subunit inactivated influenza vaccine. TCRdb re-analysed the RT-PCR reads in MiXCR, keeping a single row per CDR3 protein. The sample holds 500,000 to 550,000 distinct CDR3 sequences, under 8.5% seen once. The sample consisted of PBMCs from blood, taken 23 months after vaccination. Receptor source: a man in his fifties or sixties who received an inactivated influenza vaccine.

At least ten counts were recorded for this clonotype. The chain is built from TRBV28 and TRBJ2-7, with 8 bases that match TRBD2. In germline, CDR1 is MDHEN, CDR2 SYDVKM. V lost 5 bases, J lost 4 bases, and 13 bases stayed unmatched. This CDR3 has 16 residues. CDR3 in DNA: TGTGCCAGCAGTCGGAGTGGGACTAGAATTCTATACGAGCAGTACTTC. Its protein product is CASSRSGTRILYEQYF.

This clonotype has at least ten counts. The chain couples TRBV7-9 to TRBJ1-5; TRBD1 matches at 9 bases. The V gene's germline CDR1 is SEHNR and CDR2 FQNEAQ (reference sequence). Trimming took 5 bases from V and 7 from J; bases not matched to a gene: 6. This CDR3 contains 14 residues. CDR3 residues: CASSMGQGVQPQHF. CDR3 in DNA: TGTGCCAGCAGCATGGGACAGGGTGTACAGCCCCAGCATTTT.

This clonotype has just a few counts. This rearrangement joins TRBV27 to TRBJ2-5; 11 nucleotides align to TRBD1. CDR3 length: 13 amino acids. Germline V lookup: CDR1 MNHEY, CDR2 SMNVEV (reference sequence). The J segment lost 7 bases and the V segment lost 6 bases, leaving 4 bases of the junction unmatched. DNA of the CDR3: TGTGCCAGCAGCATAGGGACAGGGGGGACCCAGTACTTC. As protein: CASSIGTGGTQYF.

This clonotype was observed a few times. The rearrangement links TRBV7-2 to TRBJ2-5, with a weak D call TRBD2 (5 bases). The CDR3 runs to 14 residues. Trimming pared 3 bases from V and 4 bases from J, leaving 12 bases between. The germline V gene has CDR1 SGHTA and CDR2 FQGNSA. CDR3 loop: CASSLSRDLETQYF. In DNA, the CDR3 is TGTGCCAGCAGCTTGTCCCGGGATCTAGAGACCCAGTACTTC.

There are a few counts of this clonotype. The chain uses TRBV6-5 and TRBJ2-2; 8 bases are a match to TRBD2. The V and J ends lost 2 bases and 7 bases, in that order; junction bases with no gene match: 6. The CDR3 runs 15 residues. The germline gives CDR1 MNHEY, CDR2 SVGAGI. The CDR3, as DNA: TGTGCCAGCAGTTACGAGGGACTAGATGGCGGGGAGCTGTTTTTT. Its protein is CASSYEGLDGGELFF.

This clonotype appeared a few times. The chain combines TRBV30 with TRBJ1-1; the D is unclear. This CDR3 comprises 12 residues. Germline lookup yields CDR1 GTSNPN and CDR2 SVGIG (reference sequence). Trimming removed 0 bases from V and 8 bases from J, with 10 bases in between. This chain's CDR3 is CAWSVLGAEAFF. CDR3 in DNA: TGTGCCTGGAGTGTACTAGGTGCCGAAGCTTTCTTT.

This clonotype came up many times. The chain is built from TRBV5-1 and TRBJ2-2; D is uncertain. This CDR3 has 14 amino acids. The germline V gene encodes CDR1 SGHRS and CDR2 YFSETQ. V lost 5 bases and J lost 3, with 11 bases in between. The CDR3 DNA reads as TGCGCCAGCAGTTTGAGGATAGACACCGGGGAGCTGTTTTTT. Its protein product is CASSLRIDTGELFF.

This clonotype was observed a handful of times. The chain joins TRBV6-1 to TRBJ2-7; TRBD2 matches at 9 bases. CDR3 length equals 18 residues. CDR1 and CDR2 (germline): MNHNS, SASEGT. J lost 3 bases, V lost 4 bases, and 16 bases had no gene match. The CDR3 DNA follows: TGTGCCAGCAGTGGAGGGGGTAGCGGGGGCTATGGTAGCTACGAGCAGTACTTC. It yields the protein CASSGGGSGGYGSYEQYF.